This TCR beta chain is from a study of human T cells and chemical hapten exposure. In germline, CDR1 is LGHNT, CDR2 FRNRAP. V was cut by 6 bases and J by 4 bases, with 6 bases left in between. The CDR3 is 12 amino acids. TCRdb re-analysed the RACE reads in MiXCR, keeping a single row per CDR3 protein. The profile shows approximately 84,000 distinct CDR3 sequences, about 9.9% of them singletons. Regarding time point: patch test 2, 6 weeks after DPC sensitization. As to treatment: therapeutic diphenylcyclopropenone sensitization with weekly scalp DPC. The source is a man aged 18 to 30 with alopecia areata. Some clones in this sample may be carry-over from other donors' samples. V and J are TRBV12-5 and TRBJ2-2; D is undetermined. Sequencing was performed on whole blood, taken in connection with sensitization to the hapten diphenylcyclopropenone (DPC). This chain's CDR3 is CASGAGTGELFF. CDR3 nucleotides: TGTGCTAGTGGGGCAGGCACCGGGGAGCTGTTTTTT. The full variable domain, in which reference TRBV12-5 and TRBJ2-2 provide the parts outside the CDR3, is DARVTQTPRHKVTEMGQEVTMRCQPILGHNTVFWYRQTMMQGLELLAYFRNRAPLDDSGMPKDRFSAEMPDATLATLKIQPSEPRDSAVYFCASGAGTGELFFGEGSRLTVL.